Included here is one T cell receptor beta chain sequence, with context. Its antigen is still unknown. No qualities accompany the bases; no much larger clone lies one base away. This sample stems from a study of a mutant IDH1 vaccine in newly diagnosed glioma (dated by TCRdb to 2020 to 2023). Some background on the complete study: Patients received eight vaccinations in weeks 1, 3, 5, 7, 11, 15, 19 and 23, corresponding to visits V03 through V10. Longitudinal TCRB deep sequencing was performed for 25 to 30 treated patients wherever samples were available for exploratory analyses. In the chemotherapy-containing groups, vaccination started alongside temozolomide cycles, whereas in patients who had radiotherapy alone it started 4-6 weeks after radiotherapy. Six visits were used for peripheral blood collection: V03 (baseline), V05, V07, V10, V12 and V13. Of the approximately 35 treated patients, 62.5% were male and around 40% were female, and a mean age of approximately 40 years was recorded. Before enrollment, patients had received standard therapy of radiotherapy alone, temozolomide alone, or radiochemotherapy with temozolomide; most received the combination. Overall study outcomes, separate from this receptor: PBMC samples for TCRB deep sequencing were selected based on availability. The authors noted that analyses of patient blood samples could not be reproduced because of sample limitations. Immune responses induced by the vaccine were seen in over 90% of patients across multiple MHC alleles. Pseudoprogression seemed to be unrelated to changes in the top peripheral T cell clonotypes found by TCRB sequencing.

The germline V gene (reference sequence) specifies SGHKS as CDR1 and YYEKEE as CDR2. The CDR3 holds 14 amino acids from the cysteine to the phenylalanine. The kept DNA is CDR3 alone, 42 bases in frame from the first base. Trimming costs V 4 bases and J 3 bases, and their ends lie 14 bases apart. Libraries were prepared through the immunoSEQ multiplex PCR assay. The hsTCRB Kit was used according to the manufacturer's protocol to amplify rearranged TCR beta chain sequences. TCRB libraries were sequenced on an Illumina MiSeq. The paper's processing steps were these. The kit vendor's proprietary platform handled demultiplexing, trimming and gene mapping. The immuneACCESS repertoire file appears here via TCRdb, limited to in-frame rearrangements. These files lack a portion of the clones; in checked studies, under half of the deficit traces to unresolved V genes, and the cause of the others is not known. V and J calls and clone size are those listed in that table; D and trimming were worked out from the DNA. A total of 35,000 or so clones appear in this sample, 75% to 85% of them only once. The top ten clonotypes cover less than 15% of the sample.

The meaning of the sample's time point label: week 11, during vaccination. Each vaccine dose, consisting of 300 ug of a 20-mer mutant IDH1 peptide in Montanide, was administered subcutaneously with topical imiquimod. Donors had newly diagnosed WHO grade 3 or 4 IDH1-mutant astrocytomas with loss of nuclear ATRX. The samples were drawn from NOA16, a multicentre, single-arm, open-label phase I trial in Germany that tested a mutant IDH1 peptide vaccine in humans for the first time. The DNeasy Blood and Tissue Kit was used to extract genomic DNA from EDTA blood for TCRB sequencing. The chain uses TRBV5-5 and TRBJ2-7; 5 matching bases give a weak D call of TRBD1. The sequences come from peripheral blood mononuclear cells (PBMCs), collected from a glioma patient whose treatment included an IDH1 peptide vaccine. The sequence came from a woman aged 25 to 45 with glioma. Some clones in this sample may be carry-over from other donors' samples. The CDR3 in this case is CASSPYLGDYEQYF. The DNA reads as follows: TGTGCCAGCAGCCCATACTTAGGGGACTACGAGCAGTACTTC.